Presented here are 13 T cell receptor beta chains from one specimen sequenced in a study of radiotherapy plus CTLA-4 blockade in lung cancer. This table comes from immunoSEQ multiplex PCR, and its TCRdb copy is limited to in-frame clones, with some not included. The sample holds fewer than 40,000 clones, roughly 73% seen once. The input for sequencing was peripheral blood, taken from a patient treated with radiotherapy plus ipilimumab. The receptors shown here come from a human donor with non-small cell lung cancer that progressed on radiotherapy plus ipilimumab.

This chain connects TRBV5-5 to TRBJ1-1; D ambiguous. The CDR3 loop spans 15 amino acids. Trimming took 2 bases from V and 1 from J, leaving 12 bases between them. Germline V gene data show CDR1 as SGHKS and CDR2 as YYEKEE (reference sequence). CDR3 amino acids: CASSFIGGRNTEAFF. The DNA of the CDR3 is TGTGCCAGCAGCTTCATAGGAGGGAGGAACACTGAAGCTTTCTTT.

This clone was counted between two and nine times. The chain couples TRBV2 to TRBJ1-2; 8 bases agree with TRBD1. CDR1 is SNHLY, CDR2 FYNNEI, per germline. CDR3 length equals 14 residues. Trimming removed 5 bases from V and 6 bases from J; junction bases left unmatched: 8. CDR3 bases: TGTGCCAGCAGTCGACAGGGGACAAGGGATGGCTACACCTTC. Residues: CASSRQGTRDGYTF.

The chain employs TRBV6-5 and TRBJ2-3, with 10 bases lining up with TRBD2. Germline V gene data show CDR1 as MNHEY and CDR2 as SVGAGI. The junction had 7 bases not matched to a gene; V was cut back by 4 bases and J by 6 bases. This CDR3 contains 15 residues. CDR3 amino acids: CASSWIAGGRDTQYF. In DNA, the CDR3 is TGTGCCAGCAGTTGGATAGCGGGGGGTCGTGATACGCAGTATTTT.

V usage is TRBV6-5 and J usage is TRBJ2-2; TRBD1 is a possible D gene (5 bases). V was pared by 0 bases and J by 8 bases, with 16 bases between. Germline lookup yields CDR1 MNHEY and CDR2 SVGAGI. This CDR3 contains 16 residues. The CDR3 DNA is TGTGCCAGCAGTTACTCGGGGCTTACTGGAAGTGGGGAGCTGTTTTTT. Protein product: CASSYSGLTGSGELFF.

The rearrangement uses TRBV5-4 and TRBJ2-7, with 7 bases aligning to TRBD2. The germline V gene encodes CDR1 SGHNT and CDR2 YYREEE (reference sequence). J gave up 6 bases and V 0 bases, and 9 bases lay outside the gene matches. The CDR3 has 15 residues. This chain's CDR3 is CASSLEGLAGAEQYF. The CDR3 DNA follows: TGTGCCAGCAGCTTGGAGGGCTTAGCGGGTGCCGAGCAGTACTTC.

The gene calls are TRBV5-4 and TRBJ1-2, with TRBD1 matching 11 bases. With 4 bases clipped from V and 0 bases from J, the junction kept 5 bases outside the gene matches. Per germline, CDR1 SGHNT and CDR2 YYREEE (reference sequence). The length of the CDR3 is 16 residues. CDR3 in amino acids: CASSPRDRGSNYGYTF. The CDR3 region has the DNA TGTGCCAGCAGCCCGCGGGACAGGGGGTCTAACTATGGCTACACCTTC.

The chain couples TRBV12-2 to TRBJ1-2. TRBV12-2 constitutes a pseudogene. The CDR3 extends over 15 amino acids. The DNA for the CDR3 is TGTGCAAGTCGCTTATCTTTCGACGGAGGGGATGGCTACACCTTC. Its translation is CASRLSFDGGDGYTF.

This chain joins TRBV27 and TRBJ2-1, with 10 bases lining up with TRBD1. There are 14 residues in the CDR3. Germline CDR1 is MNHEY and CDR2 is SMNVEV (reference sequence). After removal of 8 bases from V and 4 bases from J, the junction contained 5 bases not matched to a gene. The CDR3 here is CASAGQGGYNEQFF. Written as DNA, the CDR3 is TGTGCCAGCGCCGGACAGGGGGGTTACAATGAGCAGTTCTTC.

The chain has TRBV19 and TRBJ2-7; 8 bases align to TRBD1. Germline V gives CDR1 LNHDA, CDR2 SQIVND (reference sequence). This CDR3 spans 13 amino acids. Germline trimming cut 6 bases from V and 0 bases from J; bases unmatched to any gene: 1. CDR3 amino acids: CASSQGASYEQYF. CDR3 sequence (DNA): TGTGCCAGTAGCCAGGGGGCCTCCTACGAGCAGTACTTC.

In its sample, this clone was seen a few times. The chain uses TRBV7-8 and TRBJ2-7; 7 positions match TRBD2. The germline gives CDR1 SGHVS, CDR2 FQNEAQ. V lost 2 bases, J lost 2 bases, and 9 bases stayed unmatched. CDR3 length equals 16 residues. CDR3 sequence: CASSLTSGGGPYEQYF. The CDR3 region has the DNA TGTGCCAGCAGCTTAACCTCTGGCGGGGGACCCTACGAGCAGTACTTC.

A remark on this clone: Other DNA sequences from this sample encode an identical CDR3 as well. This chain joins TRBV27 and TRBJ1-1; TRBD1 might be the D (5 bases). The CDR3 sequence is 13 residues long. The germline CDR1 and CDR2 sequences are MNHEY and SMNVEV (reference sequence). V lost 4 bases, J lost 4 bases, and 10 bases lay in between. The CDR3 bases are TGTGCCAGCAGTTCGGGGGGGGGCACTGAAGCTTTCTTT. The encoded protein is CASSSGGGTEAFF.

The chain uses TRBV6-7 and TRBJ1-3, with a weak D call TRBD1 (5 bases). TRBV6-7 is marked as an open reading frame, function uncertain. The CDR3 sequence is 18 residues long. The V end was cut by 2 bases, the J end by 3 bases, with 20 bases between. The CDR3 DNA reads TGTGCCAGCAGTTACACAGGTCAGGGCAGGGCCAGTGGAAACACCATATATTTT. Encoded protein: CASSYTGQGRASGNTIYF.

J is TRBJ2-1 and V is TRBV5-1, with D perhaps matching TRBD1 (5 bases). The CDR3 length is 14 residues. The V and J ends lost 4 bases and 7 bases respectively, with 15 bases between them. Looked up from germline, CDR1 is SGHRS and CDR2 is YFSETQ. CDR3 coding DNA: TGCGCCAGCAGCGAACCAGGGATTCGGAATGAGCAGTTCTTC. This sequence encodes CASSEPGIRNEQFF.